The 24 T cell receptor beta chains given below trace back to one sample, sequenced in a study of blood T cell repertoires in COVID-19. The table came from immunoSEQ multiplex PCR; TCRdb's copy has only in-frame clones and leaves some out. The sample includes 95,000 to 100,000 clones, 70% to 85% of them seen just once. The sequencing input was peripheral blood. Every receptor here comes from a man between 65 and 79 years old with acute or convalescent COVID-19.

The chain combines TRBV30 with TRBJ1-1; the D is unclear. Germline V gene lookup returns CDR1 GTSNPN and CDR2 SVGIG (reference sequence). The CDR3 is made up of 11 amino acids. V was pared by 3 bases and J by 7 bases, with 9 bases between. CDR3 DNA: TGTGCCTGGAGGTCTGTTCTTGAAGCTTTCTTT. Translated, it gives CAWRSVLEAFF.

This rearrangement joins TRBV4-3 to TRBJ1-4; the match to TRBD1 covers 7 bases. Germline CDR1 is LGHNA and CDR2 is YSLEER. Losses at the gene ends were 3 bases for V and 8 bases for J; bases not matched to a gene: 9. The CDR3 contains 15 residues. The CDR3 sequence: CASSQEDRVGEKLFF. Written as DNA, the CDR3 is TGCGCCAGCAGCCAGGAAGACAGGGTTGGCGAAAAACTGTTTTTT.

The table lists this clone with a few counts. This chain links TRBV5-1 with TRBJ2-7; TRBD1 matches at 9 bases. Germline CDR1 is SGHRS and CDR2 is YFSETQ. The J segment lost 3 bases and the V segment lost 4 bases, leaving 14 bases of the junction unmatched. CDR3 length: 17 amino acids. This CDR3 is CASSLLPGQGLIYEQYF. The CDR3 bases are TGCGCCAGCAGCCTCTTGCCGGGACAGGGCTTAATCTACGAGCAGTACTTC.

The rearrangement joins TRBV24-1 to TRBJ2-5; weak D call: TRBD2 (5 bases). Germline CDR1 reads KGHDR; CDR2 reads SFDVKD. V lost 2 bases and J lost 1, with 7 bases in between. CDR3 length: 14 amino acids. CDR3 sequence reads: CATSDWGVQETQYF. CDR3 nucleotide sequence: TGTGCCACCAGTGATTGGGGAGTCCAAGAGACCCAGTACTTC.

J is TRBJ1-2 and V is TRBV28, with 7 bases that match TRBD1. This CDR3 comprises 13 residues. Trimming removed 5 bases from V and 3 bases from J; junction bases left unmatched: 3. Germline V lookup: CDR1 MDHEN, CDR2 SYDVKM. CDR3 in DNA: TGTGCCAGCAGTCCCGGGACAGACTATGGCTACACCTTC. Encoded protein: CASSPGTDYGYTF.

This clone has just a few counts. The J gene is TRBJ1-6, the V gene TRBV29-1; D is unclear. The germline V gene has CDR1 SQVTM and CDR2 ANQGSEA. The CDR3 is made up of 12 amino acids. Trimming stripped 5 bases from V and 9 bases from J, with 11 bases between. CDR3 DNA: TGCAGCGTTCGGGAGAGCGGTTCACCCCTCCACTTT. Its translation: CSVRESGSPLHF.

The chain has TRBV2 and TRBJ2-1, with 7 positions matching TRBD2. Trimming cost V 7 bases and J 10 bases; bases outside gene matches: 13. This CDR3 is 14 amino acids long. Germline V CDR1 and CDR2: SNHLY, FYNNEI. The CDR3 spells CASKVNPGGTEQFF. In DNA, the CDR3 is TGTGCCAGCAAAGTTAACCCGGGAGGAACCGAGCAGTTCTTC.

This chain links TRBV6-6 with TRBJ2-1; 9 positions match TRBD1. This CDR3 comprises 16 residues. The germline CDR1 and CDR2 sequences are MNHNY and SVGAGI (reference sequence). After removal of 6 bases from V and 6 bases from J, the junction contained 12 bases not matched to a gene. This chain's CDR3 is CASRGGQGKEANEQFF. As DNA, the CDR3 is TGTGCCAGCAGAGGGGGACAGGGAAAAGAGGCCAATGAGCAGTTCTTC.

V usage is TRBV18 and J usage is TRBJ2-7; 8 bases fit TRBD1. Germline lookup yields CDR1 KGHSH and CDR2 LQKENI. CDR3 length: 14 residues. The V gene end was trimmed by 3 bases and the J gene end by 3 bases; junction bases not matched to a gene: 4. The CDR3 region is CASSPGQDYYEQYF. In nucleotides, the CDR3 is TGTGCCAGCTCACCGGGACAGGATTACTACGAGCAGTACTTC.

The V and J genes are TRBV7-3 and TRBJ1-1; possible D gene TRBD1, 5 bases. This CDR3 is 15 amino acids long. Looked up from germline, CDR1 is SGHTA and CDR2 is FQGTGA. Trimming shortened V by 5 bases and J by 1 base, and 14 bases separated the two germline ends. CDR3 sequence reads: CASSPSTAKNTEAFF. In DNA, the CDR3 is TGTGCCAGCAGCCCGTCGACAGCGAAGAACACTGAAGCTTTCTTT.

About this clone: Compared with germline, one end of the junction differs, possibly owing to a read error. The V and J genes are TRBV12-3 or TRBV12-4 and TRBJ2-7; possibly TRBD2 for D (5 bases). The CDR3 extends over 12 amino acids. The CDR3 region has the DNA TGTGCCAGCAGCCCAACCGGGAACACAATCAGTTGG. Translating gives CASSPTGNTISW.

This clone was observed a single time. This sequence joins TRBV27 and TRBJ2-5; tentatively, D is TRBD2 (5 bases). The CDR3 length is 12 residues. Trimming took 9 bases from V and 5 from J, leaving 13 bases between them. Germline lookup yields CDR1 MNHEY and CDR2 SMNVEV (reference sequence). CDR3 nucleotide sequence: TGTGCCAGTCTGGATCGAGGGGAGACCCAGTACTTC. Translating it yields CASLDRGETQYF.

CDR3 protein: CAWSGSTGGYYEAFF. CDR3 sequence (DNA): TGTGCCTGGAGTGGGTCAACAGGGGGCTATTATGAAGCTTTCTTT. The chain joins TRBV30 to TRBJ1-1; 9 bases are shared with TRBD1. The germline V gene has CDR1 GTSNPN and CDR2 SVGIG (reference sequence). This CDR3 comprises 15 residues. V lost 1 base to trimming and J lost 7 bases; unmatched junction nucleotides: 10.

The J gene is TRBJ1-5, the V gene TRBV6-2 or TRBV6-3, with 9 bases fitting TRBD1. The CDR3 consists of 16 residues. CDR1 and CDR2 (germline): MNHEY, SVGEGT. V lost 2 bases to trimming and J lost 3 bases; unmatched junction nucleotides: 5. The CDR3 DNA reads as TGTGCCAGCAGTTACCGGGGACAGGGCATCAATCAGCCCCAGCATTTT. Translating it yields CASSYRGQGINQPQHF.

The chain couples TRBV10-1 to TRBJ2-7; 7 nucleotides align to TRBD1. V lost 4 bases and J lost 5; bases outside the gene matches: 5. The CDR3 loop spans 13 amino acids. Germline values: CDR1 WNHNN, CDR2 SYGVQD (reference sequence). CDR3 coding DNA: TGCGCCAGCAGTGCGATAGGGGGCCACGAGCAGTACTTC. It encodes CASSAIGGHEQYF.

This clone was recorded a few times. The chain employs TRBV30 and TRBJ2-7; D might be TRBD1 (6 bases). CDR1 is GTSNPN, CDR2 SVGIG, per germline (reference sequence). This CDR3 is built from 15 residues. V shed 1 base and J shed 2 bases, with 15 bases lying between them. This CDR3 reads CAWSGDTLSPYEQYF. The CDR3, as DNA: TGTGCCTGGAGTGGGGACACTCTTTCGCCCTACGAGCAGTACTTC.

The CDR3 sequence: CASSSTLGTGGRSYEQYF. In DNA form, the CDR3 reads TGTGCCAGCAGTTCTACCCTTGGGACAGGGGGAAGATCCTACGAGCAGTACTTC. The rearrangement uses TRBV25-1 and TRBJ2-7; 11 nucleotides match TRBD1. The CDR3 consists of 18 residues. J gave up 1 base and V 5 bases, and 13 bases lay outside the gene matches. CDR1 is MGHDK, CDR2 SYGVNS, per germline.

The chain links TRBV7-3 to TRBJ2-2; D perhaps matches TRBD1 (5 bases). Germline V gene data show CDR1 as SGHTA and CDR2 as FQGTGA. V was clipped by 1 base and J by 0 bases, with 9 bases between them. The CDR3 has 16 residues. The DNA of the CDR3 is TGTGCCAGCAGCTTAAGGGCAGGGACGAACACCGGGGAGCTGTTTTTT. Translating gives CASSLRAGTNTGELFF.

The count of this clone is one. The genes are TRBV5-1 and TRBJ2-1; D is unresolved. The CDR3 runs 15 residues. Per the germline V gene, CDR1 is SGHRS and CDR2 is YFSETQ. The V end was cut by 0 bases, the J end by 3 bases, with 10 bases between. The CDR3 coding sequence is TGCGCCAGCAGCTTGGACGGTAGTTACTACAATGAGCAGTTCTTC. Amino acid sequence: CASSLDGSYYNEQFF.

V gene TRBV6-6 combines with J gene TRBJ2-7; possible D gene TRBD1, 5 bases. The germline CDR1 and CDR2 sequences are MNHNY and SVGAGI (reference sequence). The CDR3 has 14 residues. V lost 4 bases and J 4 bases, leaving 14 bases between the germline ends. This CDR3 reads CASSLNQGYYEQYF. CDR3 bases: TGTGCCAGCAGTTTAAACCAGGGTTATTACGAGCAGTACTTC.

The chain is built from TRBV28 and TRBJ1-2; D is uncertain. The V gene's germline CDR1 is MDHEN and CDR2 SYDVKM. The CDR3 extends over 11 amino acids. Trimming stripped 5 bases from V and 8 bases from J, with 9 bases between. CDR3 amino acids: CASSPRRGYTF. The CDR3 DNA sequence: TGTGCCAGCAGTCCCCGCCGGGGCTACACCTTC.

The V call is TRBV11-1, the J call TRBJ2-5; D is perhaps TRBD2 (5 bases). CDR3 length: 14 residues. Germline-derived CDR1 and CDR2 are SGHAT and FQDESV (reference sequence). V was shortened by 2 bases and J by 1 base, with 8 bases between the two germline ends. Written as DNA, the CDR3 is TGTGCCAGCAGCTTAAGCGGAGGCCAAGAGACCCAGTACTTC. Its translation is CASSLSGGQETQYF.

The gene calls are TRBV5-6 and TRBJ1-5, with 8 bases that match TRBD1. The CDR3 has 15 amino acids. Germline CDR1 and CDR2: SGHDT and YYEEEE. Trimming took 3 bases from V and 11 from J; bases not matched to a gene: 13. The CDR3 spells CASSSDRAGLGAQHF. The CDR3 nucleotides are TGTGCCAGCAGCTCGGACAGGGCCGGTTTGGGGGCCCAGCATTTT.

The rearrangement uses TRBV7-2 and TRBJ1-1, with D perhaps matching TRBD1 (5 bases). Per germline, CDR1 SGHTA and CDR2 FQGNSA. Trimming took off 5 bases at V and 4 bases at J, with 14 bases between the two ends. The CDR3 is 14 residues long. CDR3 in amino acids: CASSPGLLGTEAFF. In DNA, the CDR3 is TGTGCCAGCAGCCCGGGACTCCTGGGCACTGAAGCTTTCTTT.